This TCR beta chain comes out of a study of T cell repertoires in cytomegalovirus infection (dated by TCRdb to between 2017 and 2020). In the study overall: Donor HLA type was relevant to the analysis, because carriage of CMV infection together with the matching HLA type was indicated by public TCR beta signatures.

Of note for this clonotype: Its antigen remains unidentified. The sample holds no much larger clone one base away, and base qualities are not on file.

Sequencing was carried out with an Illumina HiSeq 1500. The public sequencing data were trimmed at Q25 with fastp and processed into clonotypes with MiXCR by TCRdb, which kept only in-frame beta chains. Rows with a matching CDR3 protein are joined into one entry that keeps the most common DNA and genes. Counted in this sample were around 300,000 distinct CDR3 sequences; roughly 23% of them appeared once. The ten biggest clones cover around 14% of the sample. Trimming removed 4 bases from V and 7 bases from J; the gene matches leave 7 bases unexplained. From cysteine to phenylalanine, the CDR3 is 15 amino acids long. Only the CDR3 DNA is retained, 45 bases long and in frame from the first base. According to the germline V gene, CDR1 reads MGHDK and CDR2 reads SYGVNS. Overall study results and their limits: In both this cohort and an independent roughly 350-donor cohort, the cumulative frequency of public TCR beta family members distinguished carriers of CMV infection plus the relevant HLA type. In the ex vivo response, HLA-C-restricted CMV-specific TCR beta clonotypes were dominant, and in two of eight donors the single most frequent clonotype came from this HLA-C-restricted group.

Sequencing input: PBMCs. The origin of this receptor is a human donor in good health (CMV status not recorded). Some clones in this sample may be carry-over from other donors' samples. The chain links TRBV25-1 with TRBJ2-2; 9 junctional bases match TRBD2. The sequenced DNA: TGTGCCAGCAGTGTATTAGCGGGAGTAAGCGGGGAGCTGTTTTTT. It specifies CASSVLAGVSGELFF. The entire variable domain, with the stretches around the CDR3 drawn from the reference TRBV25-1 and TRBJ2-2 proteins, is EADIYQTPRYLVIGTGKKITLECSQTMGHDKMYWYQQDPGMELHLIHYSYGVNSTEKGDLSSESTVSRIRTEHFPLTLESARPSHTSQYLCASSVLAGVSGELFFGEGSRLTVL.